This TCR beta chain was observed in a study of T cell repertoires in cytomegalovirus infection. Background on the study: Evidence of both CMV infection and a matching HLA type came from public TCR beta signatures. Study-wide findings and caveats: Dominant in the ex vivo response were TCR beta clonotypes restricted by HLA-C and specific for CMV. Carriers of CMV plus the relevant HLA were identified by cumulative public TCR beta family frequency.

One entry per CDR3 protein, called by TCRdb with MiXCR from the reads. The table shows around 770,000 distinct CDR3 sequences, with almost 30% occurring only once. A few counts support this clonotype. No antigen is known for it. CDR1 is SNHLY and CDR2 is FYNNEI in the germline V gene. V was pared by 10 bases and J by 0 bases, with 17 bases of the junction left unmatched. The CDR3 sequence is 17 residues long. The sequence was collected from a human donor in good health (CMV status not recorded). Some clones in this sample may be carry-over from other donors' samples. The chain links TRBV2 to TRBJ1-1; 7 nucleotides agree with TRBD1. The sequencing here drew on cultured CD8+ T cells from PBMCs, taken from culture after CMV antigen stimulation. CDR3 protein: CATLGRDRATMNTEAFF. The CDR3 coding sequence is TGTGCCACCCTTGGGAGAGACAGGGCGACGATGAACACTGAAGCTTTCTTT.